This passage covers 14 T cell receptor beta chains from one sample sequenced in a study of shared clonotypes between healthy human individuals. Libraries were prepared by immunoSEQ multiplex PCR; TCRdb keeps only in-frame clonotypes and omits some of them. This sample has about 450,000 clones; 75% to 85% occur once, and the top ten carry roughly 13%. Sequencing was carried out using PBMCs. The receptors here all came from a woman between 40 and 50 years old in good health. Some clones in this sample may be carry-over from other donors' samples.

The chain recombines TRBV21-1 with TRBJ2-7; the table's D call, TRBD2, was not checked against the DNA. TRBV21-1 corresponds to a pseudogene. The CDR3 loop spans 14 amino acids. The CDR3 spells CASSKVSQTYEQYF. CDR3 sequence (DNA): TGTGCCAGCAGCAAAGTAAGCCAAACTTACGAGCAGTACTTC.

The genes are TRBV7-9 and TRBJ1-1; D is unclear. The CDR3 has 13 amino acids. V was trimmed by 4 bases and J by 0 bases, leaving 6 bases between them. The germline gives CDR1 SEHNR, CDR2 FQNEAQ (reference sequence). In nucleotides, the CDR3 is TGTGCCAGCAGCTCCCAGGTGAACACTGAAGCTTTCTTT. Translating it yields CASSSQVNTEAFF.

The rearrangement joins TRBV5-6 to TRBJ1-1; 8 bases line up with TRBD1. The germline V gene has CDR1 SGHDT and CDR2 YYEEEE. V dropped 2 bases and J dropped 6; count of bases not matched to a gene: 6. The CDR3 spans 14 residues. The CDR3 coding sequence is TGTGCCAGCAGCTTCGGACAGGGTGGGGCTGAAGCTTTCTTT. Protein product: CASSFGQGGAEAFF.

This clone has a single count. The genes are TRBV18 and TRBJ1-2; no firm D call. V lost 2 bases and J 10 bases, leaving 17 bases between the germline ends. The CDR3 totals 14 residues. The germline gives CDR1 KGHSH, CDR2 LQKENI. CDR3 residues: CASSPSEAGRDYTF. The CDR3 bases are TGTGCCAGCTCACCATCGGAGGCGGGGAGGGACTACACCTTC. Supplemented by reference TRBV18 and TRBJ1-2, the full variable domain reads NAGVMQNPRHLVRRRGQEARLRCSPMKGHSHVYWYRQLPEEGLKFMVYLQKENIIDESGMPKERFSAEFPKEGPSILRIQQVVRGDSAAYFCASSPSEAGRDYTFGSGTRLTVV.

The rearrangement joins TRBV6-5 to TRBJ1-2, with D maybe TRBD1 (6 bases). The V gene lost 5 bases and the J gene lost 4 bases, with 11 bases spanning the gap. Germline-derived CDR1 and CDR2 are MNHEY and SVGAGI. The CDR3 spans 13 residues. CDR3 amino acids: CASSAGHSYGYTF. In DNA form, the CDR3 reads TGTGCCAGCAGTGCGGGACATTCCTATGGCTACACCTTC.

The genes are TRBV9 and TRBJ2-5, with TRBD1 identical over 11 bases. Germline V lookup: CDR1 SGDLS, CDR2 YYNGEE. Unmatched junction bases numbered 9, after V lost 0 bases and J lost 5 bases. CDR3 length equals 17 residues. In nucleotides, the CDR3 is TGTGCCAGCAGCGTAGCATATGGACAGGGGGCGTCGGAGACCCAGTACTTC. Translation: CASSVAYGQGASETQYF. The variable domain in full, with the rest retrieved from reference TRBV9 and TRBJ2-5, is DSGVTQTPKHLITATGQRVTLRCSPRSGDLSVYWYQQSLDQGLQFLIQYYNGEERAKGNILERFSAQQFPDLHSELNLSSLELGDSALYFCASSVAYGQGASETQYFGPGTRLLVL.

To note about this clone: A single base separates this from a much larger clone, so it may be a read error. V and J are TRBV5-1 and TRBJ2-1; D remains unclear. The CDR3 is made up of 14 amino acids. CDR1 is SGHRS, CDR2 YFSETQ, per germline. V lost 0 bases, J lost 12 bases, and 16 bases lay in between. This chain's CDR3 is CASSLAAVWDGQFF. CDR3 in DNA: TGCGCCAGCAGCTTGGCTGCGGTGTGGGATGGGCAGTTCTTC.

This chain connects TRBV28 to TRBJ2-5; tentative D call: TRBD2 (7 bases). V lost 4 bases, J lost 13 bases, and 19 bases lay in between. The germline V gene encodes CDR1 MDHEN and CDR2 SYDVKM. The length of the CDR3 is 13 residues. CDR3 sequence: CASSWGRAAGAYF. CDR3 nucleotide sequence: TGTGCCAGCAGTTGGGGGCGGGCCGCGGGAGCGTACTTC.

The CDR3 sequence: CASSLEGQGFQPQHF. The CDR3 DNA follows: TGTGCCAGCAGCTTGGAGGGACAGGGGTTTCAGCCCCAGCATTTT. The chain joins TRBV5-5 to TRBJ1-5, with 10 bases lining up with TRBD1. With V trimmed by 0 bases and J by 6 bases, 3 bases remained unmatched. From germline, CDR1 is SGHKS and CDR2 YYEKEE (reference sequence). The CDR3 runs 15 residues.

This clone occurred a few times. The rearrangement links TRBV7-2 to TRBJ1-5; a weak D match, TRBD1 (5 bases). The CDR3 is made up of 15 amino acids. The germline CDR1 and CDR2 sequences are SGHTA and FQGNSA. V dropped 3 bases and J dropped 2 bases, with 11 bases sitting between them. The CDR3 protein is CASSFRAGRNQPQHF. CDR3 bases: TGTGCCAGCAGCTTCAGGGCAGGTCGCAATCAGCCCCAGCATTTT.

The chain uses TRBV5-1 and TRBJ2-3; weak D call: TRBD2 (5 bases). The CDR3 loop spans 16 amino acids. The V end was cut by 1 base, the J end by 6 bases, with 18 bases between. Germline values: CDR1 SGHRS, CDR2 YFSETQ. CDR3 bases: TGCGCCAGCAGCTTGTCGGGTGTCCCGCCGGGGGATACGCAGTATTTT. Translation gives CASSLSGVPPGDTQYF.

A word on this clone: Being one base from a much bigger clone, this may be a read error. The chain has TRBV5-1 and TRBJ2-1; 7 nucleotides align to TRBD2. The CDR3 loop spans 13 amino acids. CDR1 is SGHRS and CDR2 is YFSETQ in the germline V gene. CDR3 DNA sequence: TGCGCCAACAGCCAAGGACTAGACAATGAGCAGTTCTTC. Translated, it gives CANSQGLDNEQFF.

CDR3 sequence: CAHGAGFGEQYF. The DNA of the CDR3 is TGTGCCCATGGAGCGGGATTCGGGGAGCAGTACTTC. The chain recombines TRBV28 with TRBJ2-7, with TRBD2 matching over 7 bases. The germline CDR1 and CDR2 sequences are MDHEN and SYDVKM. The CDR3 length is 12 residues. The J segment lost 7 bases and the V segment lost 11 bases, leaving 11 bases of the junction unmatched.

This clone was observed a single time. V gene TRBV28 combines with J gene TRBJ1-4; TRBD1 might be the D (6 bases). The ends were cut back, 2 bases at V and 10 bases at J, with 11 bases in the middle. Looked up from germline, CDR1 is MDHEN and CDR2 is SYDVKM. The CDR3 is made up of 13 amino acids. CDR3 amino acids: CASSLTGIVKLFF. The CDR3 bases are TGTGCCAGCAGTTTAACAGGGATTGTAAAACTGTTTTTT.